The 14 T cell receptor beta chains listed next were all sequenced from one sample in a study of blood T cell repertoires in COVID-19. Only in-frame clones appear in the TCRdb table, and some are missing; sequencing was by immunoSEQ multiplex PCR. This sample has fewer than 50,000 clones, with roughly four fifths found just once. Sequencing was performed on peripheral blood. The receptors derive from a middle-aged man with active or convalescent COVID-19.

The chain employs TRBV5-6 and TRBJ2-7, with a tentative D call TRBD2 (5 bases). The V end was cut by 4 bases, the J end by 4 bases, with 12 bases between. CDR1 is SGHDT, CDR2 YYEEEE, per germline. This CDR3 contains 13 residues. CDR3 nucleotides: TGTGCCAGCAGCCGAGAACCGGGATACGAGCAGTACTTC. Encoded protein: CASSREPGYEQYF.

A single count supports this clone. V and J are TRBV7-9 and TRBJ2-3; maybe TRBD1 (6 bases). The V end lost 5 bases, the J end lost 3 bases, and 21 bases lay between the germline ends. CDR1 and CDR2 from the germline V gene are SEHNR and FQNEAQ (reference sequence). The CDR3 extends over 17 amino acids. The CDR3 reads CASSPTGTTPGTDTQYF. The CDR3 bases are TGTGCCAGCAGCCCGACCGGGACAACCCCCGGGACAGATACGCAGTATTTT. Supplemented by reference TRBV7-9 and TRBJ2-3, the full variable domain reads DTGVSQNPRHKITKRGQNVTFRCDPISEHNRLYWYRQTLGQGPEFLTYFQNEAQLEKSRLLSDRFSAERPKGSFSTLEIQRTEQGDSAMYLCASSPTGTTPGTDTQYFGPGTRLTVL.

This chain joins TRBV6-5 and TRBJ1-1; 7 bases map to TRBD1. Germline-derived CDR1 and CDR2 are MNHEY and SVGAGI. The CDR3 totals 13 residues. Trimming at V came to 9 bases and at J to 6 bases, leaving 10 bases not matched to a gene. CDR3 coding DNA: TGTGCCAGTCACCGGGGACAGACATCTGAAGCTTTCTTT. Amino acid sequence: CASHRGQTSEAFF.

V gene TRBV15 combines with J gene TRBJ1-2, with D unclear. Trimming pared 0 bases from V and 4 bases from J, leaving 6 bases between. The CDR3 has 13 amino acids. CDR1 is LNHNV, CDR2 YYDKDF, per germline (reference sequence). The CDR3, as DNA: TGTGCCACCAGCAGAGATCAGGTCTATGGCTACACCTTC. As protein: CATSRDQVYGYTF.

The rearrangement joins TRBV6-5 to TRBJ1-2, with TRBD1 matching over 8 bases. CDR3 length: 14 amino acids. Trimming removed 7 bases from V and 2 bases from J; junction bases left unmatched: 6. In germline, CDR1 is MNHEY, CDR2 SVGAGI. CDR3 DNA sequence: TGTGCCAGCATGAACAGGGGGAGCAACTATGGCTACACCTTC. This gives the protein CASMNRGSNYGYTF.

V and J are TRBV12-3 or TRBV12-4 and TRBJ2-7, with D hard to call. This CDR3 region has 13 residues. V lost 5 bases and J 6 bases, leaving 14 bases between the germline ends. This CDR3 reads CASSPPPVSEQYF. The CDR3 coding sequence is TGTGCCAGCAGTCCGCCCCCGGTATCCGAGCAGTACTTC.

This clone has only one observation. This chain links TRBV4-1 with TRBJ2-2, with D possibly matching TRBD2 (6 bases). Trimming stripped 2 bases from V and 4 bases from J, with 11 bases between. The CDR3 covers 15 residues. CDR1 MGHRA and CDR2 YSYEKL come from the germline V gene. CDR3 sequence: CASSQRDFPTGELFF. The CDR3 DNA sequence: TGCGCCAGCAGCCAACGGGACTTTCCCACCGGGGAGCTGTTTTTT.

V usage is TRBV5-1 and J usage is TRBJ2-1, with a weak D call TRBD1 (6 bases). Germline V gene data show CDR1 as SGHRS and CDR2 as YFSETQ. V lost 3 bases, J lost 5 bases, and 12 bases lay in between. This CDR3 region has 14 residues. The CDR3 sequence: CASSWGPTDNEQFF. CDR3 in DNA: TGCGCCAGCAGCTGGGGGCCTACTGACAATGAGCAGTTCTTC. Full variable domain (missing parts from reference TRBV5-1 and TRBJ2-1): KAGVTQTPRYLIKTRGQQVTLSCSPISGHRSVSWYQQTPGQGLQFLFEYFSETQRNKGNFPGRFSGRQFSNSRSEMNVSTLELGDSALYLCASSWGPTDNEQFFGPGTRLTVL.

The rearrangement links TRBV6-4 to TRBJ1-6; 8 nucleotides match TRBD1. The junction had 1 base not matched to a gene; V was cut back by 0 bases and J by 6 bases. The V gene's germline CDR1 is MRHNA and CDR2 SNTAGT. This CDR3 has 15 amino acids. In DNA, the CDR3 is TGTGCCAGCAGTGACTCTGACAGGGGTAATTCACCCCTCCACTTT. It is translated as CASSDSDRGNSPLHF.

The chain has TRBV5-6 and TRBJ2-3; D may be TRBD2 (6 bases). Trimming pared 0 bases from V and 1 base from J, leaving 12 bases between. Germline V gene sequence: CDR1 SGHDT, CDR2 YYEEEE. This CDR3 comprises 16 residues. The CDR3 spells CASSLEWEEGTDTQYF. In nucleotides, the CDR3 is TGTGCCAGCAGCTTGGAGTGGGAGGAGGGCACAGATACGCAGTATTTT. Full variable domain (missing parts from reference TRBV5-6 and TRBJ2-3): DAGVTQSPTHLIKTRGQQVTLRCSPKSGHDTVSWYQQALGQGPQFIFQYYEEEERQRGNFPDRFSGHQFPNYSSELNVNALLLGDSALYLCASSLEWEEGTDTQYFGPGTRLTVL.

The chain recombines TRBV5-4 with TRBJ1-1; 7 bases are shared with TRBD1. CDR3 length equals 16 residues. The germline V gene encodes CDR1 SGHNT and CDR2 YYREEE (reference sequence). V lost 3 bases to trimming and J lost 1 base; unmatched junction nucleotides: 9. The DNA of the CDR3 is TGTGCCAGCAGCTCCGGACAGGCAGGGGGGAACACTGAAGCTTTCTTT. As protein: CASSSGQAGGNTEAFF.

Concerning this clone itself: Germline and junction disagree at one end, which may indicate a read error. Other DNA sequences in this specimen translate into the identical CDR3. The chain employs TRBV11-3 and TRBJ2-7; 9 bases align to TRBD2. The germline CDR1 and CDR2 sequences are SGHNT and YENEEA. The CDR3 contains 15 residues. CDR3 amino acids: CASSLPSSGTYEQYF. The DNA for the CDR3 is TGTGCCAGCAGCTTACCCTCTAGCGGGACCTATGAGCAGTACTTC. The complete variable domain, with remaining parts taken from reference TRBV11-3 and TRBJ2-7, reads EAGVVQSPRYKIIEKKQPVAFWCNPISGHNTLYWYLQNLGQGPELLIRYENEEAVDDSQLPKDRFSAERLKGVDSTLKIQPAELGDSAVYLCASSLPSSGTYEQYFGPGTRLTVT.

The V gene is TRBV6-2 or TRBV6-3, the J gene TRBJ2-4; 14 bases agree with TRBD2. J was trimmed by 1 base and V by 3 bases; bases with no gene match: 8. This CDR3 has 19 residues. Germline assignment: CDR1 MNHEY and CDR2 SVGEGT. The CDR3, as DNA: TGTGCCAGCAGTTATCGGGGACTAGCGGGAGAAGGGGCCAAAAACATTCAGTACTTC. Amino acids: CASSYRGLAGEGAKNIQYF.

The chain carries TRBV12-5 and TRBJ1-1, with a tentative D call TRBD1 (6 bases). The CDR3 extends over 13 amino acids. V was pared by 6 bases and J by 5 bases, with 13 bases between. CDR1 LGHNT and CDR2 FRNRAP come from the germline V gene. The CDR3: CASGRRGWTEAFF. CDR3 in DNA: TGTGCTAGTGGGCGCAGGGGTTGGACTGAAGCTTTCTTT.